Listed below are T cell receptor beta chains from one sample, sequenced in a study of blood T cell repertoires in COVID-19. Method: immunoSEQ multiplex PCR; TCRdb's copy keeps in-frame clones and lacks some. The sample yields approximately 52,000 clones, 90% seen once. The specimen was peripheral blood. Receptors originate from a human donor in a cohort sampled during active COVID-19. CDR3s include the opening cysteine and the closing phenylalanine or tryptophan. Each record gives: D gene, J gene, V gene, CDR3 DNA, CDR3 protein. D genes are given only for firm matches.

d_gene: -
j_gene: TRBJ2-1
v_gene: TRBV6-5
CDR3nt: TGTGCCAGCAGTTACTCGCGGGAACGGTACAATGAGCAGTTCTTC
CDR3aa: CASSYSRERYNEQFF

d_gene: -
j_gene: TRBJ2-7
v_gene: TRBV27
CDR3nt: TGTGCCAGCAAGGACAGTGCCTCCTCCTACGAGCAGTACTTC
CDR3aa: CASKDSASSYEQYF

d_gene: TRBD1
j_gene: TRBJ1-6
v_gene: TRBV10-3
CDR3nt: TGTGCCTCCAGAGTGACAGGGGATTCACCCCTCCACTTT
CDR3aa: CASRVTGDSPLHF

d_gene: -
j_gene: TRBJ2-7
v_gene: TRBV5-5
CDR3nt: TGTGCCAGCTTACGGGTAGGCGAGCAGTACTTC
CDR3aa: CASLRVGEQYF

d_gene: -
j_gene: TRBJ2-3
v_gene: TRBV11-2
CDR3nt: TGTGCCAGCAGCTTAGGACAGATGTCAAACACAGATACGCAGTATTTT
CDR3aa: CASSLGQMSNTDTQYF

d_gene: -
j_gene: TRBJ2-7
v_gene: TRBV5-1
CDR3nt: TGCGCCAGCAGCTTTAACTCCTACGAGCAGTACTTC
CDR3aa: CASSFNSYEQYF

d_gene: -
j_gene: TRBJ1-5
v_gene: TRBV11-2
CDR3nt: TGTGCCAGCAGCCAGGACAGCTATAGCAATCAGCCCCAGCATTTT
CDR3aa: CASSQDSYSNQPQHF

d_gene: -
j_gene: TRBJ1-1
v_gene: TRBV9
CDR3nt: TGTGCCAGCAGCTCGTGGGGGGTGGGTGAAGCTTTCTTT
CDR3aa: CASSSWGVGEAFF

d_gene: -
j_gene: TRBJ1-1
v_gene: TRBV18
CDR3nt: TGTGCCAGCTCACCGGCGGCCTTGAACACTGAAGCTTTCTTT
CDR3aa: CASSPAALNTEAFF

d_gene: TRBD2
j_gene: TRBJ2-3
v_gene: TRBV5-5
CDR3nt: TGTGCCAGCAGCTTTGTAGGGAGGGGCACAGATACGCAGTATTTT
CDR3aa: CASSFVGRGTDTQYF

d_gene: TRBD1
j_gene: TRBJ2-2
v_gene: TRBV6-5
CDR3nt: TGTGCCAGCAGTTGGTCCGGGACAGCGAACACCGGGGAGCTGTTTTTT
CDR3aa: CASSWSGTANTGELFF

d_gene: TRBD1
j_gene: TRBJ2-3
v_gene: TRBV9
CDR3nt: TGTGCCAGCAGCGTTGGACAGGGCACAGATACGCAGTATTTT
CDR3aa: CASSVGQGTDTQYF